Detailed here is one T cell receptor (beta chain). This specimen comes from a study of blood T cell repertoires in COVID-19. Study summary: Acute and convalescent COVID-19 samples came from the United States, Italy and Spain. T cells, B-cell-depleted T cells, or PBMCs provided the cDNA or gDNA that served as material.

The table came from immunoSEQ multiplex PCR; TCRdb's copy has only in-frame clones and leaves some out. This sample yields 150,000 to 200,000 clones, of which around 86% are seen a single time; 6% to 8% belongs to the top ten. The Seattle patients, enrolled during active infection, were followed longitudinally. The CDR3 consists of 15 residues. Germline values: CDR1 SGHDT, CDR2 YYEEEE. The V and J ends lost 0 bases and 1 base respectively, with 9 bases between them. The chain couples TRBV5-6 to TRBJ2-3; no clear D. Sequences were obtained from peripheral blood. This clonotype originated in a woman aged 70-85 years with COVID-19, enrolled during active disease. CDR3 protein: CASSLAAVRTDTQYF. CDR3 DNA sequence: TGTGCCAGCAGCTTGGCTGCGGTTCGCACAGATACGCAGTATTTT.